What follows is one TCR beta chain and its context. Clones were sequenced by immunoSEQ multiplex PCR, and TCRdb holds only the in-frame ones, with some missing. Of under 70,000 clones listed, about nine tenths are singletons. The sample comes from a study of OX40 agonist ivuxolimab in advanced cancers. Germline lookup yields CDR1 SGDLS and CDR2 YYNGEE. V lost 4 bases to trimming and J lost 3 bases, with 6 bases between them. This CDR3 has 12 residues. The TCR was taken from an adult with an advanced solid tumor such as melanoma, head and neck, liver or kidney cancer. The chain couples TRBV9 to TRBJ2-3; D gene uncertain. Here the sequenced sample was CD4+ or CD8+ T cells sorted from blood, taken in a trial of the OX40 agonist ivuxolimab. The CDR3 region is CASSLSTDTQYF. CDR3 nucleotide sequence: TGTGCCAGCAGCCTCTCAACAGATACGCAGTATTTT.